This TCR beta chain is drawn from a study of blood T cells in healthy people across ages. For the second PCR, which ran for about 6 to 11 cycles, a sample-barcoded 5' primer and a J-beta primer mix were used. A 12-random-nucleotide template-switch adaptor tagged each cDNA molecule. All samples yielded 2.5 million or more CDR3-containing paired-end reads. MiXCR, applied by TCRdb to the 5' RACE reads, yields one record per CDR3 protein. There are 700,000 to 850,000 distinct CDR3 sequences in the sample; approximately 35% occur only once, and over 10% lies in the top ten. This clonotype was recorded many times. Its matching antigen is unknown. Trimming cost V 5 bases and J 7 bases, with 8 bases left between them. CDR3 length equals 11 residues. Study results and caveats: There were more naive CD4+ cells and higher diversity in long-lived donors than in aged donors.

The sample consisted of blood. This sequence originates from a man aged 18 to 29 in good health. The chain joins TRBV12-3 or TRBV12-4 to TRBJ1-2; the D gene is possibly TRBD1 (5 bases). CDR3 region: CASSPGTGYTF. The DNA for the CDR3 is TGTGCCAGCAGTCCCGGGACTGGCTACACCTTC.